The sample holds a few counts of the clone carrying this T cell receptor beta chain. The antigen is not known. This sample is drawn from a study of identical twins. Overall study results and limits: Where out-of-frame alpha sequences were twin-shared, they showed excess low generation probability. There were fewer insertions in abundant cord blood beta clonotypes, but memory repertoires showed no such pattern. Beta out-of-frame sequences showed weaker excess twin sharing.

Template switching introduced a universal primer site, and the cDNA bore unique molecular identifiers. Each CDR3 protein is one row after TCRdb ran MiXCR on the 5' RACE reads. Of 350,000 to 450,000 distinct CDR3 sequences in the sample, about 18% were seen once. Per the germline V gene, CDR1 is SEHNR and CDR2 is FQNEAQ (reference sequence). The CDR3 loop spans 15 amino acids. After removal of 5 bases from V and 4 bases from J, the junction contained 7 bases not matched to a gene. This TCR came from a man between 45 and 60 years old in good health. Source material: naive T cells sorted from blood. The V call is TRBV7-9, the J call TRBJ2-3, with 9 bases matching TRBD2. The CDR3 nucleotides are TGTGCCAGCAGCCCGACACGACTAGCGGCAGATACGCAGTATTTT. This sequence encodes CASSPTRLAADTQYF.